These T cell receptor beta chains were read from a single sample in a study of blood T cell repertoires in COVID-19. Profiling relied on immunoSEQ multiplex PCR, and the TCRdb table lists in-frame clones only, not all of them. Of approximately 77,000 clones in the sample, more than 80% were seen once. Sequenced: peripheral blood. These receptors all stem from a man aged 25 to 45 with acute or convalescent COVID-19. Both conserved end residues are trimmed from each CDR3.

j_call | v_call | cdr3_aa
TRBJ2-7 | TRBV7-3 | ASSRGQGNYEQY
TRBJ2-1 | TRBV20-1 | SASGTGLRNEQF
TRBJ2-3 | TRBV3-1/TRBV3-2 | ASSPNPGAGGSTDTQY
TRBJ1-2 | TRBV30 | AWIPGTGGSFNYGYT
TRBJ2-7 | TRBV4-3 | ASSQQGNSFYEQY
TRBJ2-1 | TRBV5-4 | ASSLGGDEQF
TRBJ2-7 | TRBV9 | ASSAQRATGEQY
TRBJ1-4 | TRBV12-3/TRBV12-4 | ASTRTGYEKLF
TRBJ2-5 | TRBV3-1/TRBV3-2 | ASSQGGGGTYQETQY
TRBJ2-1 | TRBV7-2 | ASSPPVPSSYNEQF
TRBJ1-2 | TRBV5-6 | ASSINRDGYT
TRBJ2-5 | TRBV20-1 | SASSSGGAPETQY
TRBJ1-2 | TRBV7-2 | ASSLAPRYGYT
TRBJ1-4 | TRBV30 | AWSGDRTGWIEKLF
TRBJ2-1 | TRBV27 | ASSLRVGANEQF
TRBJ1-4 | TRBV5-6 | ASSRVEAVPNEKLF
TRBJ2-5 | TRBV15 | ATSRESVTTQY
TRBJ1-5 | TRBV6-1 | ASSEVSWAVYSNQPQH
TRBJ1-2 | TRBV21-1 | ASRWGLWGYT
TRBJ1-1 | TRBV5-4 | ASSLPGGQGDPEAF
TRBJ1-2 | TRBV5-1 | ASSLGGTNYGYT
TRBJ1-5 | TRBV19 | ASRSFDRGRGQPQH
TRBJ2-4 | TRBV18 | ASVDSLAKNIQY